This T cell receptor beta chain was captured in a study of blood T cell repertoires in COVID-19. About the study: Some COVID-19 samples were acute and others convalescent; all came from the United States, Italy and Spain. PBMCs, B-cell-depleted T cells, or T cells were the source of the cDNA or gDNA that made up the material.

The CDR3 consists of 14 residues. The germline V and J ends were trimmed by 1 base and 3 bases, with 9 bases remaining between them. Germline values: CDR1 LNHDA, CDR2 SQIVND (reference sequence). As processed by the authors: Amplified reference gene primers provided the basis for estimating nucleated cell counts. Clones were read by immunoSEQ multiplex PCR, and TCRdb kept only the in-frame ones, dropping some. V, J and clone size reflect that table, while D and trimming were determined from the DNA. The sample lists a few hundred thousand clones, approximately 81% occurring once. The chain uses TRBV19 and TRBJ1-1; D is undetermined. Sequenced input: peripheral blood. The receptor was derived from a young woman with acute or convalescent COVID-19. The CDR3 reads CASSIGEEYTEAFF. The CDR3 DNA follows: TGTGCCAGTAGTATAGGGGAGGAGTACACTGAAGCTTTCTTT. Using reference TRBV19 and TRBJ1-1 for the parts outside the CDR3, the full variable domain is DGGITQSPKYLFRKEGQNVTLSCEQNLNHDAMYWYRQDPGQGLRLIYYSQIVNDFQKGDIAEGYSVSREKKESFPLTVTSAQKNPTAFYLCASSIGEEYTEAFFGQGTRLTVV.